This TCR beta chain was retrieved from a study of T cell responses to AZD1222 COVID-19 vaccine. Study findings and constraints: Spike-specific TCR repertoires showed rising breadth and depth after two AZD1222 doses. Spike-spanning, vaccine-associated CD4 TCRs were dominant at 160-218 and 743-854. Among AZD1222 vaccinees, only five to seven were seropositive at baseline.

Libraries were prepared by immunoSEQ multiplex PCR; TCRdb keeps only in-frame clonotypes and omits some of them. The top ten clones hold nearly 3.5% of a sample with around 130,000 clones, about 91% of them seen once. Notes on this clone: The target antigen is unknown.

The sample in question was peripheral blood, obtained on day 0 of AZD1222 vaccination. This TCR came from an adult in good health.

The DNA for the CDR3 is TGTGCCAGCAGTTTAGTAGGGGCTGGGGCCAACGTCCTGACTTTC. Translated, it gives CASSLVGAGANVLTF. The chain employs TRBV27 and TRBJ2-6; a weak D match, TRBD1 (5 bases). From germline, CDR1 is MNHEY and CDR2 SMNVEV (reference sequence). CDR3 length equals 15 residues. The V gene lost 2 bases and the J gene lost 2 bases, with 7 bases spanning the gap.